This T cell receptor (beta chain) was retrieved from a study of blood T cells in healthy people across ages. The use of a sample-barcoded 5' primer and a J-beta primer mix characterized a second PCR of roughly 7 to 11 cycles. TCRdb re-called the 5' RACE reads through MiXCR, storing one row per CDR3 protein. The sample records approximately 800,000 distinct CDR3 sequences, around a quarter being singletons. In its sample, this clonotype was seen a few times. The CDR3 runs to 13 residues. Between the trimmed V and J ends, which lost 6 bases and 0 bases, there was a span of 7 bases. Germline CDR1 is ENHRY and CDR2 is SYGVKD. These data were likewise used in another study, on T cells of mothers and their children.

The V gene is TRBV10-3, the J gene TRBJ2-3, with D possibly being TRBD1 (6 bases). What was sequenced was blood. This TCR was recovered from a boy aged 5-17 years in good health. The CDR3, as DNA: TGTGCCATCAGGGACAGTAGCACAGATACGCAGTATTTT. Translated, it gives CAIRDSSTDTQYF.